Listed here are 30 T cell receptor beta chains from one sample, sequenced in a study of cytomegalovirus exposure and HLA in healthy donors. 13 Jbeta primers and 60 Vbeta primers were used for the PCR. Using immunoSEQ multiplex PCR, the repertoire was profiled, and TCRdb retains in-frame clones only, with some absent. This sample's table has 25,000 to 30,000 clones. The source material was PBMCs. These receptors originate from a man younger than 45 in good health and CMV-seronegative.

CDR3 DNA: TGTGCCAGCTCTCAAGGGGCTGGCAATCAGCCCCAGCATTTT. Amino acids: CASSQGAGNQPQHF. The rearrangement links TRBV18 to TRBJ1-5; TRBD1 might be the D (5 bases). Germline V gene sequence: CDR1 KGHSH, CDR2 LQKENI. Deletions cut 6 bases from V and 2 bases from J, with 11 bases between. CDR3 length: 14 residues.

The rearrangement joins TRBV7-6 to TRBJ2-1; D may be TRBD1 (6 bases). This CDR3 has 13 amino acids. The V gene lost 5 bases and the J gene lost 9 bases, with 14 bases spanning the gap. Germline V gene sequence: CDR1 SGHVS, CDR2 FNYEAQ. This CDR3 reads CASSLDRSIEQFF. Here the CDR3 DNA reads TGTGCCAGCAGCCTAGACAGGAGTATTGAGCAGTTCTTC.

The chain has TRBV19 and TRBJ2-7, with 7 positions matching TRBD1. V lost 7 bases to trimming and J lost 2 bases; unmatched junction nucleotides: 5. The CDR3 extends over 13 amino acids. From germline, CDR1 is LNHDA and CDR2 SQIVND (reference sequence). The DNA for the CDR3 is TGTGCCAGTAACCCGACAGGGACCTACGAGCAGTACTTC. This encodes CASNPTGTYEQYF.

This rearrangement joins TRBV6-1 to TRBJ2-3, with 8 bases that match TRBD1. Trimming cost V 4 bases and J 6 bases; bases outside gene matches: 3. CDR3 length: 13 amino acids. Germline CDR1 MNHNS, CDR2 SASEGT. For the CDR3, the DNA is TGTGCCAGCAGTGGACAGGGGCGCGATACGCAGTATTTT. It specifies CASSGQGRDTQYF.

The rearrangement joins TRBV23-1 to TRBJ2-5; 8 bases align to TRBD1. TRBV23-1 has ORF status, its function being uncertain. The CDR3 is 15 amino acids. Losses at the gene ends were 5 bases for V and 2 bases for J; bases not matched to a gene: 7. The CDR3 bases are TGCGCCAGCAGTTCGGACAGGGAGAGGCAAGAGACCCAGTACTTC. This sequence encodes CASSSDRERQETQYF.

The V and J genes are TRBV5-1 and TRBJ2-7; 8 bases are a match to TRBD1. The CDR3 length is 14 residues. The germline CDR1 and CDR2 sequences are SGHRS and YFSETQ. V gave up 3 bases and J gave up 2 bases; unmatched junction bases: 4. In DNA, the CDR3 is TGCGCCAGCAGCTCTACAGGGGGAGCCTACGAGCAGTACTTC. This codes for CASSSTGGAYEQYF.

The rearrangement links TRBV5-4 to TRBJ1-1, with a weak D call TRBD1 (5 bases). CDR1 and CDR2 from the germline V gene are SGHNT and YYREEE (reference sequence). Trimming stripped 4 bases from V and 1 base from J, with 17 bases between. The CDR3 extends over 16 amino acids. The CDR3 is CASSLGQWGGNTEAFF. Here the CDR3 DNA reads TGTGCCAGCAGCCTTGGGCAGTGGGGGGGGAACACTGAAGCTTTCTTT.

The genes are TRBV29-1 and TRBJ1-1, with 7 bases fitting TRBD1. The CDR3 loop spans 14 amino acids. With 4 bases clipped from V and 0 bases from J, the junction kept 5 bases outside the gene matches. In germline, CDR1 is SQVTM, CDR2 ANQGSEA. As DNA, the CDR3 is TGCAGCGTTGGCAGGGGGACAATGAACACTGAAGCTTTCTTT. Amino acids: CSVGRGTMNTEAFF.

CDR3 nucleotide sequence: TGTGCCACCAGCAGAGAAAGAGCAGGGGGAGGAACTGAAGCTTTCTTT. It yields the protein CATSRERAGGGTEAFF. This chain joins TRBV15 and TRBJ1-1, with 7 bases identical to TRBD1. The CDR3 is 16 residues long. Trimming cost V 0 bases and J 5 bases; bases outside gene matches: 9. Germline lookup yields CDR1 LNHNV and CDR2 YYDKDF (reference sequence).

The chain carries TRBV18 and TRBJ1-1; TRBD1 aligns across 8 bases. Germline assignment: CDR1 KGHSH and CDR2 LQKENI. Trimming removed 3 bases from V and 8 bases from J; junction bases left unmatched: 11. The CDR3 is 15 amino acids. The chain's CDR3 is CASSPSAGGRSEAFF. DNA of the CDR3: TGTGCCAGCTCACCCTCTGCAGGGGGCAGGTCGGAAGCTTTCTTT.

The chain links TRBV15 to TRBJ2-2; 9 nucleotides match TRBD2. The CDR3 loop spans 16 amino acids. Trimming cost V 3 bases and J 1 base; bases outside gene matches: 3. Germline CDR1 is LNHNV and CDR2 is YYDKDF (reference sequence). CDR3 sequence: CATSRLTSGNTGELFF. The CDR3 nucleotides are TGTGCCACCAGCAGGCTGACTAGCGGGAACACCGGGGAGCTGTTTTTT.

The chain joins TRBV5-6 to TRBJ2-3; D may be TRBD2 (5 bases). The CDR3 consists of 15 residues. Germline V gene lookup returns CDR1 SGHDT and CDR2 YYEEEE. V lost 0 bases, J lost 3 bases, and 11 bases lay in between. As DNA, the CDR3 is TGTGCCAGCAGCTTGGTTATAGCGTTTACAGATACGCAGTATTTT. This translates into CASSLVIAFTDTQYF. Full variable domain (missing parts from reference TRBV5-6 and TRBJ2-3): DAGVTQSPTHLIKTRGQQVTLRCSPKSGHDTVSWYQQALGQGPQFIFQYYEEEERQRGNFPDRFSGHQFPNYSSELNVNALLLGDSALYLCASSLVIAFTDTQYFGPGTRLTVL.

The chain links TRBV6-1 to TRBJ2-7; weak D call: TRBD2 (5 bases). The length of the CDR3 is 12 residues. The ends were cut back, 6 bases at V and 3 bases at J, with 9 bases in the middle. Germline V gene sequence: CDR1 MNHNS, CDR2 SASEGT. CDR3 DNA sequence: TGTGCCAGCAGCAACGACTACTACGAGCAGTACTTC. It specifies CASSNDYYEQYF.

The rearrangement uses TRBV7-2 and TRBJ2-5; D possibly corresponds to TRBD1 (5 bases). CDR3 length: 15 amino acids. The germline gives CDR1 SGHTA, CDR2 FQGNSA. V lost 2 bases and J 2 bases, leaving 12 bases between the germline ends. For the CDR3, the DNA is TGTGCCAGCAGCTTACAGGGAACCATTCAAGAGACCCAGTACTTC. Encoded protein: CASSLQGTIQETQYF.

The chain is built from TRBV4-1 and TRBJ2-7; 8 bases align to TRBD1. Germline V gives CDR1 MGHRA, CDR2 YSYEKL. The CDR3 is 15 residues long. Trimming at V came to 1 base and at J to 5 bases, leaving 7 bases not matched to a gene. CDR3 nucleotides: TGCGCCAGCAGCCAAGTGCAGGGGGCGGTCGACGAGCAGTACTTC. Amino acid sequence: CASSQVQGAVDEQYF.

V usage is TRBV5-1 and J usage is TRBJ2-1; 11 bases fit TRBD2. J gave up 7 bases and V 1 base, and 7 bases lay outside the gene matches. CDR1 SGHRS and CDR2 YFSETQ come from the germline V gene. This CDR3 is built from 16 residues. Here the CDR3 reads CASSLTSGSAGNEQFF. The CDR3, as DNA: TGCGCCAGCAGCTTGACTAGCGGGAGTGCAGGGAATGAGCAGTTCTTC.

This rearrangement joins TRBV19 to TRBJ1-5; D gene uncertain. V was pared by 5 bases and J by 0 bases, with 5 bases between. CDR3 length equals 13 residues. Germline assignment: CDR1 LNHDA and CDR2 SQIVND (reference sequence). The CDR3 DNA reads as TGTGCCAGTAGTCCCCTTAGCAATCAGCCCCAGCATTTT. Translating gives CASSPLSNQPQHF.

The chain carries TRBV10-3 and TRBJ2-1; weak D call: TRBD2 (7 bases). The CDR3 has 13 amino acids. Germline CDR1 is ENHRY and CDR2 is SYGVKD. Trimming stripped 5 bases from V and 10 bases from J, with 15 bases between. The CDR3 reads CAISWGEGDEQFF. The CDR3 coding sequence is TGTGCCATCAGTTGGGGGGAGGGGGACGAGCAGTTCTTC.

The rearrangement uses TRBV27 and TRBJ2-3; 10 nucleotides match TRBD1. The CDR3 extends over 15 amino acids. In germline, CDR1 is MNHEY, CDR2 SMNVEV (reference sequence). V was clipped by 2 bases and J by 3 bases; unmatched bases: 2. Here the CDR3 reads CASSLGTGETDTQYF. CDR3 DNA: TGTGCCAGCAGTTTAGGGACAGGGGAAACAGATACGCAGTATTTT.

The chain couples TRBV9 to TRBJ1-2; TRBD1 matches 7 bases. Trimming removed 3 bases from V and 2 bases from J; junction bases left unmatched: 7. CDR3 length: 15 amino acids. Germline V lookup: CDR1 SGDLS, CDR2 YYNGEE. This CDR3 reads CASSAIGTANYGYTF. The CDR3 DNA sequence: TGTGCCAGCAGCGCAATAGGGACAGCAAACTATGGCTACACCTTC.

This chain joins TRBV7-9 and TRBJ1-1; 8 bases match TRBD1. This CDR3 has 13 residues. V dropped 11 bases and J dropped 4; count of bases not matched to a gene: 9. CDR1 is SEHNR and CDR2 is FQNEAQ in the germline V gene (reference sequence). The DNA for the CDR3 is TGTGCCGTAGGCAGGGGGCGAGGCACTGAAGCTTTCTTT. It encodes CAVGRGRGTEAFF.

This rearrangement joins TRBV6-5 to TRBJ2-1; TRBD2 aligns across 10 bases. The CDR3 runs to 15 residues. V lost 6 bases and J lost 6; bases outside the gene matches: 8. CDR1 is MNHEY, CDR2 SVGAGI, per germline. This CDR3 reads CASRSGTSESNEQFF. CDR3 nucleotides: TGTGCCAGCAGGTCCGGGACTAGCGAAAGCAATGAGCAGTTCTTC.

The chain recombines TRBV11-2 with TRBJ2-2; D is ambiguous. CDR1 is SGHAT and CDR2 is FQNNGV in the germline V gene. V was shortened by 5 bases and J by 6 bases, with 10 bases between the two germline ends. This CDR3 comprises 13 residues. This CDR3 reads CASSPSEAGELFF. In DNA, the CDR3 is TGTGCCAGCAGCCCGTCAGAAGCCGGGGAGCTGTTTTTT.

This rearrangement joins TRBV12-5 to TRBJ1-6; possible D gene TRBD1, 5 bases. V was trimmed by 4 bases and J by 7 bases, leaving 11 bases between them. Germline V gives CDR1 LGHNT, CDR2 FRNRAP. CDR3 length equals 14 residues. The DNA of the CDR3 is TGTGCTAGTGGTTGGGGCGGAATCAATTCACCCCTCCACTTT. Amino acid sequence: CASGWGGINSPLHF.

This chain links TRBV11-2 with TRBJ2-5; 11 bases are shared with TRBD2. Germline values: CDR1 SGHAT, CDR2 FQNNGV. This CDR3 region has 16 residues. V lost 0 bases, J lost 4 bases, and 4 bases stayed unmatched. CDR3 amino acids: CASSLELAGVPETQYF. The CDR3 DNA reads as TGTGCCAGCAGCTTAGAACTAGCGGGGGTTCCAGAGACCCAGTACTTC.

This CDR3 reads CASSDPRTGGNEQFF. The CDR3, as DNA: TGTGCCAGCAGTGACCCTCGGACAGGGGGCAATGAGCAGTTCTTC. The V gene is TRBV6-4, the J gene TRBJ2-1; 10 bases match TRBD1. Germline loops: CDR1 MRHNA, CDR2 SNTAGT. This CDR3 comprises 15 residues. Trimming removed 2 bases from V and 6 bases from J; junction bases left unmatched: 4.

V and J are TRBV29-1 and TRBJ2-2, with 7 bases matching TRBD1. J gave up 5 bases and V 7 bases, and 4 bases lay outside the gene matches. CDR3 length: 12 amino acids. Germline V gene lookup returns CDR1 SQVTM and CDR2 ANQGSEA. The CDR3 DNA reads TGCAGCGCCACAGGGGATACCGGGGAGCTGTTTTTT. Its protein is CSATGDTGELFF.

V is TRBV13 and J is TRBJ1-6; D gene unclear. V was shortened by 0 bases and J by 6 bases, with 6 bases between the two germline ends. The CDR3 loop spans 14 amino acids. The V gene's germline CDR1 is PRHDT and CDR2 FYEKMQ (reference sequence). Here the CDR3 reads CASSLGQTNSPLHF. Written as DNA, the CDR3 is TGTGCCAGCAGCTTAGGACAGACTAATTCACCCCTCCACTTT.

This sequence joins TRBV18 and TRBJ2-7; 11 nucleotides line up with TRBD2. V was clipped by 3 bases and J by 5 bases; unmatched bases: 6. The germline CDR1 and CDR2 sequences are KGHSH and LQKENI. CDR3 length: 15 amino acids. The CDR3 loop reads CASSPRSGRAHEQYF. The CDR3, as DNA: TGTGCCAGCTCACCGCGTAGCGGGAGGGCCCACGAGCAGTACTTC. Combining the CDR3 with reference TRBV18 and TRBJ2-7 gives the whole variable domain NAGVMQNPRHLVRRRGQEARLRCSPMKGHSHVYWYRQLPEEGLKFMVYLQKENIIDESGMPKERFSAEFPKEGPSILRIQQVVRGDSAAYFCASSPRSGRAHEQYFGPGTRLTVT.

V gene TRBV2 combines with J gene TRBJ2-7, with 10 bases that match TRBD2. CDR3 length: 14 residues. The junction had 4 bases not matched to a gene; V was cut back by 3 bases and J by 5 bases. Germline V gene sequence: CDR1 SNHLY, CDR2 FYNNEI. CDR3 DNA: TGTGCCAGCAGTGATACTAGCGGGGTAGACGAGCAGTACTTC. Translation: CASSDTSGVDEQYF.